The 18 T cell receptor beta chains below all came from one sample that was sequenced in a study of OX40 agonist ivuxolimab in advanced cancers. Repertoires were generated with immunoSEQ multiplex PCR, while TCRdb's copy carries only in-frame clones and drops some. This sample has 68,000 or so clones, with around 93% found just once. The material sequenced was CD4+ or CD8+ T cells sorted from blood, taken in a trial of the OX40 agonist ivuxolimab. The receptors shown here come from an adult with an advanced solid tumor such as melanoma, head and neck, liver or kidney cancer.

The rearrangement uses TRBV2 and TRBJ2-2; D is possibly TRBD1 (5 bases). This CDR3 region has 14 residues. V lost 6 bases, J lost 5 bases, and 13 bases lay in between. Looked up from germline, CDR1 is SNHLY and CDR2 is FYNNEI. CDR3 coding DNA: TGTGCCAGCAGCCCTCAGGGTCGGACCGGGGAGCTGTTTTTT. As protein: CASSPQGRTGELFF.

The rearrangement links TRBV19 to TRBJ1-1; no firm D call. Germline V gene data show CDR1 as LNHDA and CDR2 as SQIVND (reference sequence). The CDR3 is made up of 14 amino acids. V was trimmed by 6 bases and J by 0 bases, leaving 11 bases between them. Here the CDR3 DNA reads TGTGCCAGTAGGGGCCGTCCAATGAACACTGAAGCTTTCTTT. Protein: CASRGRPMNTEAFF. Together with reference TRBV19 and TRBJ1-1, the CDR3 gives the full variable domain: DGGITQSPKYLFRKEGQNVTLSCEQNLNHDAMYWYRQDPGQGLRLIYYSQIVNDFQKGDIAEGYSVSREKKESFPLTVTSAQKNPTAFYLCASRGRPMNTEAFFGQGTRLTVV.

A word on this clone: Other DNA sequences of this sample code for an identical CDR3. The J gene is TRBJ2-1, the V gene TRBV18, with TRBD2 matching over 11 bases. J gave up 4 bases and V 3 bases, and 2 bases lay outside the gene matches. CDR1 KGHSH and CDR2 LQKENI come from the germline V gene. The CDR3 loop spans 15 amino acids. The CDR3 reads CASSPLAGGYNEQFF. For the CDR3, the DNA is TGTGCCAGCTCACCCCTAGCGGGAGGATACAATGAGCAGTTCTTC.

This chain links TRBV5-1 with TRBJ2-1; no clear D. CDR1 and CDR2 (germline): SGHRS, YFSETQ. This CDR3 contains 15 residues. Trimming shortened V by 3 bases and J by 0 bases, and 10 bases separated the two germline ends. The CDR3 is CASSSALSSYNEQFF. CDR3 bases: TGCGCCAGCAGCTCAGCTCTGAGCTCCTACAATGAGCAGTTCTTC.

The CDR3, as DNA: TGTGCCAGCAGCTTAATGTTCCTAGCGGGAAGGCATGAGCAGTTCTTC. As protein: CASSLMFLAGRHEQFF. This rearrangement joins TRBV7-3 to TRBJ2-1; 9 bases map to TRBD2. V lost 1 base, J lost 8 bases, and 9 bases stayed unmatched. The CDR3 loop spans 16 amino acids. The germline gives CDR1 SGHTA, CDR2 FQGTGA.

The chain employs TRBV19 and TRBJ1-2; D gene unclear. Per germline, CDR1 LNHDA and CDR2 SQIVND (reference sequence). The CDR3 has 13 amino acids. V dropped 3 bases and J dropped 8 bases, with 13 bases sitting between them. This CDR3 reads CASSIDRVHGYTF. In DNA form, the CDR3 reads TGTGCCAGTAGTATTGATCGGGTACACGGCTACACCTTC.

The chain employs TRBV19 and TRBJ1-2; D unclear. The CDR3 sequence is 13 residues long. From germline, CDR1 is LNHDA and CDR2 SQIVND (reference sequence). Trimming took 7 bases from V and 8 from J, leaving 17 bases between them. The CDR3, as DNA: TGTGCCAGTACTGGGAGTCGGGCTGGCGGCTACACCTTC. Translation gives CASTGSRAGGYTF.

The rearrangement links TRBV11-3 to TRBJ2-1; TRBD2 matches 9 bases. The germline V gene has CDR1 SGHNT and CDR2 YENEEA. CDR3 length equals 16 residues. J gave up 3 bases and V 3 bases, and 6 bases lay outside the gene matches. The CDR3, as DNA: TGTGCCAGCAGCTTCGCCACTAGCGGGTACTACAATGAGCAGTTCTTC. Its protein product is CASSFATSGYYNEQFF.

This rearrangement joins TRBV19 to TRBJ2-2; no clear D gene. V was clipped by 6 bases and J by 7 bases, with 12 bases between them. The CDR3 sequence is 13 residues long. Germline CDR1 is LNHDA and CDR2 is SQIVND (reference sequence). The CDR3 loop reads CASSGWKGGELFF. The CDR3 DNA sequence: TGTGCCAGTAGCGGTTGGAAGGGCGGGGAGCTGTTTTTT. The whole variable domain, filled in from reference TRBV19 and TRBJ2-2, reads DGGITQSPKYLFRKEGQNVTLSCEQNLNHDAMYWYRQDPGQGLRLIYYSQIVNDFQKGDIAEGYSVSREKKESFPLTVTSAQKNPTAFYLCASSGWKGGELFFGEGSRLTVL.

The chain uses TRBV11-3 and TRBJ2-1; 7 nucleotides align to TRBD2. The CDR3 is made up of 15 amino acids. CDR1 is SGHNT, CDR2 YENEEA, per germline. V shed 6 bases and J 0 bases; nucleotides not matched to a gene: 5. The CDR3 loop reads CASRRRESSYNEQFF. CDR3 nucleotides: TGTGCCAGCAGGAGGCGGGAGAGCTCCTACAATGAGCAGTTCTTC.

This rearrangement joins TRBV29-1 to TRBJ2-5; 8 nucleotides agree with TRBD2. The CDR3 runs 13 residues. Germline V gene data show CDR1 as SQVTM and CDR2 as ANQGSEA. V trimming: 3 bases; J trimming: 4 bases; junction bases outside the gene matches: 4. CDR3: CSVDALAGETQYF. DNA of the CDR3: TGCAGCGTTGACGCGCTAGCGGGAGAGACCCAGTACTTC.

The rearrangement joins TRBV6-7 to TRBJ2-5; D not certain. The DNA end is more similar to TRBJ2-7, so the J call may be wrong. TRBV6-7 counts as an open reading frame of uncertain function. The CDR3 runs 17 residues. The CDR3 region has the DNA TGTGCCAGCAGTTACTCGGGCCCCCGGGCGGACCCCTACGAGCAGTACTTC. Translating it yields CASSYSGPRADPYEQYF.

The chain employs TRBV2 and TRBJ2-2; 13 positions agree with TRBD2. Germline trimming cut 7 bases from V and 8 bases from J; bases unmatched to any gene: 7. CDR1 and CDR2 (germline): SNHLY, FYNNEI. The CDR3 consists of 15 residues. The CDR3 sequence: CASTGTSGDLGELFF. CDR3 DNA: TGTGCCAGCACCGGGACTAGCGGGGACCTTGGGGAGCTGTTTTTT.

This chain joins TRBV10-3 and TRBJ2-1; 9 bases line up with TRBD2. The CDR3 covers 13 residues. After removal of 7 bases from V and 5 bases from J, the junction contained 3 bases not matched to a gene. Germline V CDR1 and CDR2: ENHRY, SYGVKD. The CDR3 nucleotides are TGTGCCATCAAGGCTAGCGGGGACAATGAGCAGTTCTTC. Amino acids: CAIKASGDNEQFF.

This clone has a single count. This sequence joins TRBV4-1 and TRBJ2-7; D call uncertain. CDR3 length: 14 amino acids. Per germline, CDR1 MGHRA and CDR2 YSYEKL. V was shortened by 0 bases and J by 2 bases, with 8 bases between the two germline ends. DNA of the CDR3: TGCGCCAGCAGCCAAGAAGAGGTCCCCTACGAGCAGTACTTC. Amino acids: CASSQEEVPYEQYF.

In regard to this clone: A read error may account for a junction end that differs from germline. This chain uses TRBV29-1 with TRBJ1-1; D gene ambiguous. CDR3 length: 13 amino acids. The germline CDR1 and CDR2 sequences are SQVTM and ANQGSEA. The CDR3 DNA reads TGCAGCGTCGAAGGGCAGACGAACACTGAAGCTTTCTTT. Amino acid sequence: CSVEGQTNTEAFF.

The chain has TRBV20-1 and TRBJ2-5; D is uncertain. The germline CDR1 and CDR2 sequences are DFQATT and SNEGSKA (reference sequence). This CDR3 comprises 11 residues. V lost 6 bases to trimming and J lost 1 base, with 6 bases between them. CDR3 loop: CSALRQETQYF. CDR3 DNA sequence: TGCAGTGCCCTGCGCCAAGAGACCCAGTACTTC.

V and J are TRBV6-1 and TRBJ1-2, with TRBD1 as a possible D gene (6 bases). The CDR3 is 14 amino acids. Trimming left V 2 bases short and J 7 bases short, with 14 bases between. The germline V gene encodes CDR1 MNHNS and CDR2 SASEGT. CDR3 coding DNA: TGTGCCAGCAGTGAAAACAGGGTGGTGGGTGGCTACACCTTC. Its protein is CASSENRVVGGYTF.